A selection of T cell receptor beta chains follows, all from one sample in a study of blood T cell repertoires in COVID-19. The protocol was immunoSEQ multiplex PCR, while the TCRdb copy is restricted to in-frame clones and leaves out a portion. The sample has approximately 300,000 clones; about 82% are singletons. The sample comprised peripheral blood. These receptors all stem from a woman between 50 and 59 years old with acute or convalescent COVID-19. CDR3s include the opening cysteine and the closing phenylalanine or tryptophan. D genes are given only for firm matches. Size is stated for part of the rows, as once, few or many counts, or as a class when the clone is expanded.

abundance: .
v_gene: TRBV2
d_gene: TRBD1
j_gene: TRBJ1-5
CDR3nt: TGTGCCAGCCGGACAGGGAGGGGGTATGACAATCAGCCCCAGCATTTT
CDR3aa: CASRTGRGYDNQPQHF

abundance: few
v_gene: TRBV7-3
d_gene: .
j_gene: TRBJ2-1
CDR3nt: TGTGCCAGCAGCTTAAGCGGGATATACAATGAGCAGTTCTTC
CDR3aa: CASSLSGIYNEQFF

abundance: .
v_gene: TRBV6-2/TRBV6-3
d_gene: .
j_gene: TRBJ1-4
CDR3nt: TGTGCCAGCAGTTACGGTCCGGGGACTAATGAAAAACTGTTTTTT
CDR3aa: CASSYGPGTNEKLFF

abundance: once
v_gene: TRBV10-2
d_gene: TRBD1
j_gene: TRBJ1-4
CDR3nt: TGCGCCAGCAGTGAACGGACAGGGTTTACGGGAAAACTGTTTTTT
CDR3aa: CASSERTGFTGKLFF

abundance: few
v_gene: TRBV14
d_gene: .
j_gene: TRBJ1-3
CDR3nt: TGTGCCAGCAGCCAGTTCAGTGTCTCTGGAAACACCATATATTTT
CDR3aa: CASSQFSVSGNTIYF

abundance: .
v_gene: TRBV5-8
d_gene: .
j_gene: TRBJ2-5
CDR3nt: TGTGCCAGCAGCTTGGGTCAAGGGGGTAGGGAGACCCAGTACTTC
CDR3aa: CASSLGQGGRETQYF

abundance: .
v_gene: TRBV18
d_gene: .
j_gene: TRBJ1-6
CDR3nt: TGTGCCAGCTCACGGGGCTCAGGGTCACCCCTCCACTTT
CDR3aa: CASSRGSGSPLHF

abundance: .
v_gene: TRBV7-2
d_gene: TRBD2
j_gene: TRBJ2-7
CDR3nt: TGTGCCAGCAGCAAGAATCCGGGACTAGTGGGCGAGCAGTACTTC
CDR3aa: CASSKNPGLVGEQYF

abundance: .
v_gene: TRBV27
d_gene: TRBD2
j_gene: TRBJ2-7
CDR3nt: TGTGCCAGCAGTCCTTACGGGACTAGCGGGGGCGAGCAGTACTTC
CDR3aa: CASSPYGTSGGEQYF

abundance: .
v_gene: TRBV5-1
d_gene: TRBD2
j_gene: TRBJ2-7
CDR3nt: TGCGCCAGCAGCTTGGAAGGTGTGCGTTTTGGCGGGAGGAGCTCCTACGAGCAGTACTTC
CDR3aa: CASSLEGVRFGGRSSYEQYF

abundance: .
v_gene: TRBV7-2
d_gene: TRBD2
j_gene: TRBJ2-5
CDR3nt: TGTGCCAGCAGCTTAGGAACTAGCGGGGGGGGCGACTTC
CDR3aa: CASSLGTSGGGDF

abundance: once
v_gene: TRBV5-4
d_gene: TRBD2
j_gene: TRBJ2-3
CDR3nt: TGTGCCAGCAGCACCGGGACTAGCGGGAGATCGACAGATACGCAGTATTTT
CDR3aa: CASSTGTSGRSTDTQYF

abundance: .
v_gene: TRBV6-6
d_gene: TRBD1
j_gene: TRBJ2-1
CDR3nt: TGTGCCAGCAGTTACACACAGGGGAATGAGCAGTTCTTC
CDR3aa: CASSYTQGNEQFF

abundance: .
v_gene: TRBV11-2
d_gene: TRBD1
j_gene: TRBJ1-4
CDR3nt: TGTGCCAGCAGCTTCCCCAGGGGGGAAAAACTGTTTTTT
CDR3aa: CASSFPRGEKLFF

abundance: .
v_gene: TRBV30
d_gene: .
j_gene: TRBJ2-3
CDR3nt: TGTGCCTGGAGTCTCAGGGGCGGCACAGATACGCAGTATTTT
CDR3aa: CAWSLRGGTDTQYF

abundance: few
v_gene: TRBV9
d_gene: TRBD1
j_gene: TRBJ1-3
CDR3nt: TGTGCCAGCAGCGGACAGGGGGCGCTTGGAAACACCATATATTTT
CDR3aa: CASSGQGALGNTIYF

abundance: once
v_gene: TRBV28
d_gene: .
j_gene: TRBJ2-7
CDR3nt: TGTGCCAGCAGTCGACAGCACGAGCAGTACTTC
CDR3aa: CASSRQHEQYF

abundance: .
v_gene: TRBV7-2
d_gene: .
j_gene: TRBJ2-7
CDR3nt: TGTGCCAGCAGCCCGGCGACTAGCGAGCAGTACTTC
CDR3aa: CASSPATSEQYF

abundance: .
v_gene: TRBV19
d_gene: TRBD2
j_gene: TRBJ2-3
CDR3nt: TGTGCCAGTTCAGCGGGAGGGCCGGGCACAGATACGCAGTATTTT
CDR3aa: CASSAGGPGTDTQYF

abundance: .
v_gene: TRBV3-1/TRBV3-2
d_gene: .
j_gene: TRBJ2-3
CDR3nt: TGTGCCAGCAGCCAAGATCCCCAGGGGCTATCTAATACGCAGTATTTT
CDR3aa: CASSQDPQGLSNTQYF

abundance: .
v_gene: TRBV7-6
d_gene: TRBD1
j_gene: TRBJ2-7
CDR3nt: TGTGCCAGCAGCCCAGAGGACAGGGTGGACGAGCAGTACTTC
CDR3aa: CASSPEDRVDEQYF

abundance: .
v_gene: TRBV30
d_gene: .
j_gene: TRBJ2-1
CDR3nt: TGTGCCTGGAGAGGTCAGGGGGGCTACAATGAGCAGTTCTTC
CDR3aa: CAWRGQGGYNEQFF

abundance: .
v_gene: TRBV6-6
d_gene: TRBD1
j_gene: TRBJ1-2
CDR3nt: TGTGCCAGCAGTTACTCGAAGGGGGCTAAAGATGGCTACACCTTC
CDR3aa: CASSYSKGAKDGYTF

abundance: .
v_gene: TRBV7-9
d_gene: .
j_gene: TRBJ1-4
CDR3nt: TGTGCCAGCAGCTCCAAGCGGTCTAATGAAAAACTGTTTTTT
CDR3aa: CASSSKRSNEKLFF

abundance: .
v_gene: TRBV19
d_gene: TRBD1
j_gene: TRBJ1-4
CDR3nt: TGTGCCAGTAGTATAGACCCGGGACAGGGAATTCTATCTGAAAAACTGTTTTTT
CDR3aa: CASSIDPGQGILSEKLFF

abundance: once
v_gene: TRBV5-1
d_gene: .
j_gene: TRBJ2-1
CDR3nt: TGCGCCAGCAGCTTGGGAGTAAGCCACAATGAGCAGTTCTTC
CDR3aa: CASSLGVSHNEQFF

abundance: .
v_gene: TRBV6-1
d_gene: .
j_gene: TRBJ2-3
CDR3nt: TGTGCCAGCAGTGAAGGGCAGGCTCGTGGGCAGTATTTT
CDR3aa: CASSEGQARGQYF

abundance: .
v_gene: TRBV15
d_gene: TRBD1
j_gene: TRBJ1-1
CDR3nt: TGTGCCACCAGCAGAGACATAGGACAGGAGGAAGCTTTCTTT
CDR3aa: CATSRDIGQEEAFF

abundance: .
v_gene: TRBV28
d_gene: TRBD2
j_gene: TRBJ2-1
CDR3nt: TGTGCCAGCAGTTTAGGGGTAGCGGGAGGCAATGAGCAGTTCTTC
CDR3aa: CASSLGVAGGNEQFF

abundance: once
v_gene: TRBV20-1
d_gene: TRBD1
j_gene: TRBJ2-1
CDR3nt: TGCAGTGCTAGCCTGACAGGGAAGCAGTTCTTC
CDR3aa: CSASLTGKQFF

abundance: few
v_gene: TRBV6-5
d_gene: .
j_gene: TRBJ1-4
CDR3nt: TGTGCCAGCGGGGGCTCGGAAAAACTGTTTTTT
CDR3aa: CASGGSEKLFF

abundance: .
v_gene: TRBV6-5
d_gene: TRBD1
j_gene: TRBJ1-2
CDR3nt: TGTGCCAGTAATAAACAGGGGGCGTTTGCTGGCTACACCTTC
CDR3aa: CASNKQGAFAGYTF

abundance: .
v_gene: TRBV9
d_gene: TRBD2
j_gene: TRBJ2-7
CDR3nt: TGTGCCAGCAGCGTGGGAGCGGGAGTCTCGTCCTACGAGCAGTACTTC
CDR3aa: CASSVGAGVSSYEQYF

abundance: .
v_gene: TRBV9
d_gene: .
j_gene: TRBJ1-5
CDR3nt: TGTGCCAGCAGCGTGGGAGAGGGTCAGCCCCAGCATTTT
CDR3aa: CASSVGEGQPQHF

abundance: .
v_gene: TRBV5-1
d_gene: .
j_gene: TRBJ1-4
CDR3nt: TGCGCCAGCAGCCCGACAGCAACTAATGAAAAACTGTTTTTT
CDR3aa: CASSPTATNEKLFF

abundance: .
v_gene: TRBV5-1
d_gene: TRBD1
j_gene: TRBJ1-3
CDR3nt: TGCGCCAGCAGCCGGGACAGGAGTTCTGGAAACACCATATATTTT
CDR3aa: CASSRDRSSGNTIYF

abundance: once
v_gene: TRBV14
d_gene: .
j_gene: TRBJ2-1
CDR3nt: TGTGCCAGCAGCCAAACTCTGGCGGGATTCTACAATGAGCAGTTCTTC
CDR3aa: CASSQTLAGFYNEQFF

abundance: .
v_gene: TRBV28
d_gene: TRBD1
j_gene: TRBJ2-4
CDR3nt: TGTGCCAGCAGTCTTTCCTGGACAGGGGGCGCGATCCTAGCCAAAAACATTCAGTACTTC
CDR3aa: CASSLSWTGGAILAKNIQYF

abundance: .
v_gene: TRBV23-1
d_gene: .
j_gene: TRBJ2-1
CDR3nt: TGCGCCAGCAGTCATCCCAGGGCTTGCTCCTACAATGAGCAGTTCTTC
CDR3aa: CASSHPRACSYNEQFF

abundance: once
v_gene: TRBV6-1
d_gene: .
j_gene: TRBJ1-6
CDR3nt: TGTGCCAGCAGTGCCCTGGGACCGGGGGGTTACAATTCACCCCTCCACTTT
CDR3aa: CASSALGPGGYNSPLHF

abundance: .
v_gene: TRBV28
d_gene: TRBD2
j_gene: TRBJ2-1
CDR3nt: TGTGCCACCGAGAATGGGGGGGCTAGCGGGACCCATGAGCAGTTCTTC
CDR3aa: CATENGGASGTHEQFF

abundance: .
v_gene: TRBV7-2
d_gene: .
j_gene: TRBJ2-3
CDR3nt: TGTGCCAGCAGCCCCCATTTGGCTGTGGGCACAGATACGCAGTATTTT
CDR3aa: CASSPHLAVGTDTQYF

abundance: .
v_gene: TRBV7-6
d_gene: .
j_gene: TRBJ1-1
CDR3nt: TGTGCCAGCAGCCCCCGAGGGAGGACGGCTGAAGCTTTCTTT
CDR3aa: CASSPRGRTAEAFF

abundance: .
v_gene: TRBV9
d_gene: TRBD2
j_gene: TRBJ2-7
CDR3nt: TGTGCCAGCAGCGTAGCCCCTATAGCGGGAGGTGGCTACGAGCAGTACTTC
CDR3aa: CASSVAPIAGGGYEQYF

abundance: .
v_gene: TRBV6-5
d_gene: .
j_gene: TRBJ1-1
CDR3nt: TGTGCCAGCAGTTACGGGGGACATCTCTCACGCACTGAAGTTTTCTTT
CDR3aa: CASSYGGHLSRTEVFF

abundance: .
v_gene: TRBV4-2
d_gene: .
j_gene: TRBJ1-5
CDR3nt: TGTGCCAGCAGCCAAGAGGACAGCCCCTATCAGCCCCAGCATTTT
CDR3aa: CASSQEDSPYQPQHF

abundance: .
v_gene: TRBV7-8
d_gene: .
j_gene: TRBJ2-6
CDR3nt: TGTGCCAGCAGCTCCCGCAGCTCTGGGGCCAACGTCCTGACTTTC
CDR3aa: CASSSRSSGANVLTF

abundance: .
v_gene: TRBV3-1/TRBV3-2
d_gene: TRBD2
j_gene: TRBJ2-7
CDR3nt: TGTGCCAGCAGCCAAGGGCGCGGGAGGGCGTCCTACGAGCAGTACTTC
CDR3aa: CASSQGRGRASYEQYF

abundance: once
v_gene: TRBV5-1
d_gene: TRBD1
j_gene: TRBJ2-1
CDR3nt: TGCGCCAGCAGTTTGACAGGGGCGGGCTACAATGAGCAGTTCTTC
CDR3aa: CASSLTGAGYNEQFF

abundance: once
v_gene: TRBV27
d_gene: .
j_gene: TRBJ1-6
CDR3nt: TGTGCCAGCAGTTTATTCGACAGGAGGAATTCACCCCTCCACTTT
CDR3aa: CASSLFDRRNSPLHF

abundance: once
v_gene: TRBV10-3
d_gene: TRBD2
j_gene: TRBJ2-7
CDR3nt: TGTGCCATCAGAGATAGCGGGAGCTCCTACGAGCAGTACTTC
CDR3aa: CAIRDSGSSYEQYF

abundance: .
v_gene: TRBV5-5
d_gene: .
j_gene: TRBJ1-5
CDR3nt: TGTGCCAGCAGCTTGAAGCCCGCAGGGCCGGGAGGTCAGCCCCAGCATTTT
CDR3aa: CASSLKPAGPGGQPQHF

abundance: .
v_gene: TRBV5-4
d_gene: .
j_gene: TRBJ2-2
CDR3nt: TGTGCCAGCAGCTTGACAGGGAACACCGGGGAGCTGTTTTTT
CDR3aa: CASSLTGNTGELFF